A single sample gave rise to the 9 T cell receptor beta chains below, sequenced in a study of Ad26.COV2.S vaccination and SARS-CoV-2 variants. Treatment specified: roughly 19 received Ad26.COV2.S at low or high dose, single or two shots; several received placebo; per-sample allocation not given. Specimens were obtained on day 63 following the first vaccine or placebo injection. Sequencing used immunoSEQ multiplex PCR; TCRdb keeps in-frame clones, though not all of them. Of hundreds of thousands of clones detected, around 90% appear once; the ten largest clones hold 1.5%. Source: peripheral blood, taken in a trial of Ad26.COV2.S vaccine versus placebo. The receptors were sampled from a person between 18 and 65 years old who received the Ad26.COV2.S COVID-19 vaccine or a placebo.

This clone was seen just once. The gene calls are TRBV7-2 and TRBJ2-3; D is uncertain. Deletions cut 2 bases from V and 0 bases from J, with 9 bases between. This CDR3 comprises 15 residues. CDR1 is SGHTA and CDR2 is FQGNSA in the germline V gene. In DNA, the CDR3 is TGTGCCAGCAGCTTACCGACAACTAGCACAGATACGCAGTATTTT. Translation gives CASSLPTTSTDTQYF.

The V call is TRBV7-8, the J call TRBJ1-1; 7 bases fit TRBD1. Germline V lookup: CDR1 SGHVS, CDR2 FQNEAQ. The CDR3 sequence is 16 residues long. The ends lost 2 bases at V and 0 bases at J; junction bases unmatched: 6. In nucleotides, the CDR3 is TGTGCCAGCAGCTTATGGGCAGGGGGAATGAACACTGAAGCTTTCTTT. This encodes CASSLWAGGMNTEAFF.

The chain uses TRBV5-1 and TRBJ2-2; 9 nucleotides agree with TRBD1. This CDR3 region has 14 residues. Germline CDR1 SGHRS, CDR2 YFSETQ. Germline trimming cut 4 bases from V and 9 bases from J; bases unmatched to any gene: 7. CDR3 coding DNA: TGCGCCAGCAGCCGGGGACAGGGAGAACGGGAGCTGTTTTTT. Protein sequence: CASSRGQGERELFF.

The chain recombines TRBV12-3 or TRBV12-4 with TRBJ2-1; D is undetermined. The CDR3 loop spans 12 amino acids. The V end lost 6 bases, the J end lost 6 bases, and 9 bases lay between the germline ends. CDR3 DNA sequence: TGTGCCAGCAGGTCCTCCCGCAATGAGCAGTTCTTC. Protein product: CASRSSRNEQFF.

The chain employs TRBV7-8 and TRBJ1-1; D gene ambiguous. Trimming pared 5 bases from V and 0 bases from J, leaving 16 bases between. The CDR3 length is 16 residues. CDR1 and CDR2 (germline): SGHVS, FQNEAQ. The CDR3 sequence: CASSNLPKGLNTEAFF. CDR3 nucleotide sequence: TGTGCCAGCAGCAACTTGCCCAAAGGGTTGAACACTGAAGCTTTCTTT.

This chain connects TRBV5-6 to TRBJ1-2; D ambiguous. The ends were cut back, 0 bases at V and 4 bases at J, with 13 bases in the middle. The CDR3 length is 15 residues. Germline CDR1 is SGHDT and CDR2 is YYEEEE. In DNA, the CDR3 is TGTGCCAGCAGCTTGGTAGGCGCAGAGCCCTATGGCTACACCTTC. This codes for CASSLVGAEPYGYTF.

The rearrangement uses TRBV2 and TRBJ2-1, with D perhaps matching TRBD2 (6 bases). Germline CDR1 reads SNHLY; CDR2 reads FYNNEI. Trimming removed 4 bases at V and 5 bases at J, with 18 bases between. The CDR3 has 16 amino acids. CDR3 region: CASSGGNGRSDNEQFF. The CDR3 region has the DNA TGTGCCAGCAGTGGGGGTAACGGGAGAAGCGACAATGAGCAGTTCTTC.

The DNA of the CDR3 is TGTGCCAGCAGCTTTTCGGACAGCCCCTACAATGAGCAGTTCTTC. Its translation: CASSFSDSPYNEQFF. This chain joins TRBV5-5 and TRBJ2-1, with a tentative D call TRBD1 (6 bases). The germline V gene encodes CDR1 SGHKS and CDR2 YYEKEE (reference sequence). Trimming pared 2 bases from V and 2 bases from J, leaving 11 bases between. The CDR3 is 15 amino acids.

The chain uses TRBV30 and TRBJ2-2; 9 bases map to TRBD2. Losses at the gene ends were 3 bases for V and 4 bases for J; bases not matched to a gene: 6. Germline values: CDR1 GTSNPN, CDR2 SVGIG (reference sequence). The CDR3 runs to 15 residues. The CDR3 DNA reads TGTGCCTGGAGGAGAGTACTAGCGGGCACCGGGGAGCTGTTTTTT. Encoded protein: CAWRRVLAGTGELFF.